This T cell receptor beta chain emerged from a study of T cells in narcolepsy. General study results and limits: Autoreactive HCRT-specific and TRIB2-specific clonotypes were marked in same-patient CSF-versus-blood CD4+ comparisons. Healthy controls reportedly lacked the autoreactive clonotypes serially found in patients' blood.

V trimming: 4 bases; J trimming: 2 bases; junction bases outside the gene matches: 8. CDR1 MDHEN and CDR2 SYDVKM come from the germline V gene. The CDR3 totals 16 residues. Here immunoSEQ multiplex PCR was the method, and the copy in TCRdb shows in-frame clones only, minus some. In the table there are about 30,000 clones, around four fifths of which are singletons. For this clone: Its antigen is currently unknown.

The clonotype comes from a human donor with narcolepsy. V and J are TRBV28 and TRBJ2-5; 9 bases match TRBD1. Sequencing input: CD45RA- memory CD4+ T cells from PBMCs. Here the CDR3 DNA reads TGTGCCAGCAGTTCCCGCCGGGACAGGGTTCAAGAGACCCAGTACTTC. The encoded protein is CASSSRRDRVQETQYF.